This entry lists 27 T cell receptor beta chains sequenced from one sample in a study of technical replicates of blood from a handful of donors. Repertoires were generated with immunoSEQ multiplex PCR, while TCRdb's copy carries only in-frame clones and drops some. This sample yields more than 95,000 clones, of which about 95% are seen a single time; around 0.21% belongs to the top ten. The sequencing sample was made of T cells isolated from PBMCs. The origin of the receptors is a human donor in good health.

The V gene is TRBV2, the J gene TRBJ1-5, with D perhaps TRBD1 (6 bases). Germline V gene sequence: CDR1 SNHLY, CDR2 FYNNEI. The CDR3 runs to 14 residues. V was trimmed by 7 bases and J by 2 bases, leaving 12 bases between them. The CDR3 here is CASNPRQGNQPQHF. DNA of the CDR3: TGTGCCAGCAACCCCCGACAGGGCAATCAGCCCCAGCATTTT.

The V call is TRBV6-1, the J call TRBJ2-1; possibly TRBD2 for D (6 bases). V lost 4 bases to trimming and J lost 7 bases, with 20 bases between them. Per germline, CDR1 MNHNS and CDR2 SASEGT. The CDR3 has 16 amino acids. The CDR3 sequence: CASSVSSGRWWNEQFF. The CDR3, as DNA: TGTGCCAGCAGTGTGTCCTCCGGGAGATGGTGGAATGAGCAGTTCTTC.

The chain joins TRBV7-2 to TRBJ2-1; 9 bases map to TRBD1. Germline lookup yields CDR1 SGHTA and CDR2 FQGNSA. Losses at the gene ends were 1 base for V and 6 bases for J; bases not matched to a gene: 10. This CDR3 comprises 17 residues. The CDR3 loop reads CASSLEFLGTGTNEQFF. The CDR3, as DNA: TGTGCCAGCAGCTTAGAGTTCTTGGGGACAGGGACCAATGAGCAGTTCTTC.

The CDR3 loop is CASSLLGQGRNEQYF. The DNA of the CDR3 is TGTGCCAGCAGCTTGTTGGGACAGGGGCGGAACGAGCAGTACTTC. The V gene is TRBV5-4, the J gene TRBJ2-7; 10 bases match TRBD1. With V trimmed by 1 base and J by 5 bases, 6 bases remained unmatched. CDR1 SGHNT and CDR2 YYREEE come from the germline V gene (reference sequence). This CDR3 has 15 residues.

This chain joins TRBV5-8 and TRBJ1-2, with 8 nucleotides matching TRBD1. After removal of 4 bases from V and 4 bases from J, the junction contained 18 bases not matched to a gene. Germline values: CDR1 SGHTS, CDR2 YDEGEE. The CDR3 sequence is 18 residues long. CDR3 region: CASSREPVSTGAFYGYTF. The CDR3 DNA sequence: TGTGCCAGCAGCCGTGAACCCGTCTCGACAGGGGCCTTCTATGGCTACACCTTC.

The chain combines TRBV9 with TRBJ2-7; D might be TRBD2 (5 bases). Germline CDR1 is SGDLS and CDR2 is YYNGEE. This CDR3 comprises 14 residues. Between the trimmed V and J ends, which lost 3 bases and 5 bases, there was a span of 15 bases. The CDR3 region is CASSAGGPRDEQYF. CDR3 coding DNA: TGTGCCAGCAGCGCCGGCGGGCCCCGGGACGAGCAGTACTTC.

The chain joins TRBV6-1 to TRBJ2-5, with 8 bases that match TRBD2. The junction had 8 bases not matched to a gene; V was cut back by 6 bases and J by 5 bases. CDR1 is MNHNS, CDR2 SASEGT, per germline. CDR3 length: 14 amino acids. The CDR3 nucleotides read TGTGCCAGCAGCCAAGGACTAGCTAGGGAGACCCAGTACTTC. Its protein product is CASSQGLARETQYF.

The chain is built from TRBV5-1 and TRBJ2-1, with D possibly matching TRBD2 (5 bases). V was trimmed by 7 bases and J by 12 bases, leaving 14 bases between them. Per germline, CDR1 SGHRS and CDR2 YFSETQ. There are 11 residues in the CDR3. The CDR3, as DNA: TGCGCCAGCGGCGAAGGACTGATGCAGTTCTTC. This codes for CASGEGLMQFF.

The CDR3 loop is CSVEDPDEQFF. For the CDR3, the DNA is TGCAGCGTTGAAGATCCGGATGAGCAGTTCTTC. This rearrangement joins TRBV29-1 to TRBJ2-1, with D unresolved. Trimming took 0 bases from V and 8 from J, leaving 5 bases between them. This CDR3 comprises 11 residues. The germline V gene encodes CDR1 SQVTM and CDR2 ANQGSEA.

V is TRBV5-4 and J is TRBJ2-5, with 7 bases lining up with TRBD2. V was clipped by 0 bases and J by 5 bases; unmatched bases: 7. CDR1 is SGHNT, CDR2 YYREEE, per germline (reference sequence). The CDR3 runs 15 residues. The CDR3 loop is CASSLAAGRGETQYF. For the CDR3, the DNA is TGTGCCAGCAGCTTGGCTGCGGGGCGGGGGGAGACCCAGTACTTC. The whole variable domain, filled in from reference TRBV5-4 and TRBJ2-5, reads ETGVTQSPTHLIKTRGQQVTLRCSSQSGHNTVSWYQQALGQGPQFIFQYYREEENGRGNFPPRFSGLQFPNYSSELNVNALELDDSALYLCASSLAAGRGETQYFGPGTRLLVL.

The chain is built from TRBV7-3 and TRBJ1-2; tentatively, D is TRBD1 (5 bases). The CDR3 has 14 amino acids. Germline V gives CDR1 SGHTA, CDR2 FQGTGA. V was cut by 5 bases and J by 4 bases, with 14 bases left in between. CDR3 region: CASSGPGSTYGYTF. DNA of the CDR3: TGTGCCAGCAGCGGGCCAGGGTCCACCTATGGCTACACCTTC.

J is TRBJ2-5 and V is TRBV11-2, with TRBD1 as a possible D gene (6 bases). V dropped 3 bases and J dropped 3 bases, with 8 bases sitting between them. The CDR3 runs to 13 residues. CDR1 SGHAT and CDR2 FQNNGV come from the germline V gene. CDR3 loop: CASSFSGEETQYF. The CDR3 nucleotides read TGTGCCAGCAGCTTCTCAGGGGAAGAGACCCAGTACTTC.

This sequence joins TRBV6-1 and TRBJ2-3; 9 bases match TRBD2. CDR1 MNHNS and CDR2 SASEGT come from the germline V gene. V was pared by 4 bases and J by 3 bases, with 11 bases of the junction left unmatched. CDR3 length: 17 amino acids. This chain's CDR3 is CASSVLETSGRTDTQYF. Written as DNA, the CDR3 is TGTGCCAGCAGTGTTCTCGAGACTAGCGGAAGAACAGATACGCAGTATTTT.

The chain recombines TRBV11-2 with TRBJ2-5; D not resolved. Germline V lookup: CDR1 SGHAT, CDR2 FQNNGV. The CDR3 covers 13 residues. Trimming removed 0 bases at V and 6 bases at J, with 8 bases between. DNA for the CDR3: TGTGCCAGCAGCTTAGATCCATCTAAGACCCAGTACTTC. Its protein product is CASSLDPSKTQYF.

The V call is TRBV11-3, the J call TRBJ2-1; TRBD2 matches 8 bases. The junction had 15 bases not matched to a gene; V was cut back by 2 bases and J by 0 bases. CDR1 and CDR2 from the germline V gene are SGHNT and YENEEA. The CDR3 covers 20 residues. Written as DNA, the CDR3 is TGTGCCAGCAGCTTATCACGGTGGGGAGCTAGCGGGCACTCCTACAATGAGCAGTTCTTC. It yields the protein CASSLSRWGASGHSYNEQFF.

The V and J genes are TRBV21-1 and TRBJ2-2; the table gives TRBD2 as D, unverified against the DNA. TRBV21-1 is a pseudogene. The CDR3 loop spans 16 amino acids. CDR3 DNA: TGTGCCAGCAGCAAAGCTGAGAGGGTTAGGACCGGGGAGCTGTTTTTT. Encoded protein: CASSKAERVRTGELFF.

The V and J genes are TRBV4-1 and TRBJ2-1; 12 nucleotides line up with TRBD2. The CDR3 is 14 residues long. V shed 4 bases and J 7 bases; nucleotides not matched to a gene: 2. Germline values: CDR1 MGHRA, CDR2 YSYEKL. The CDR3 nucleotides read TGCGCCAGCAGCCCTAGCGGGGGGGCTAATGAGCAGTTCTTC. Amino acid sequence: CASSPSGGANEQFF.

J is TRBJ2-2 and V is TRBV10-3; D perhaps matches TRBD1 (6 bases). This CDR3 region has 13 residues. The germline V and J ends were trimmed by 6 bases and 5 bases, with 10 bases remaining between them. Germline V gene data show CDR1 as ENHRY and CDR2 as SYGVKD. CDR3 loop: CAISKGETGELFF. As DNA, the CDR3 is TGTGCCATCAGCAAGGGGGAAACCGGGGAGCTGTTTTTT.

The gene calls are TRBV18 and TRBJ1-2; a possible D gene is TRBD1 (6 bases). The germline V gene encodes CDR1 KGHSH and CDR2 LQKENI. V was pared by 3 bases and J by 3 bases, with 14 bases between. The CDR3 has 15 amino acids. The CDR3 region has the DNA TGTGCCAGCTCACCCAGGGACACCGCTGACTATGGCTACACCTTC. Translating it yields CASSPRDTADYGYTF.

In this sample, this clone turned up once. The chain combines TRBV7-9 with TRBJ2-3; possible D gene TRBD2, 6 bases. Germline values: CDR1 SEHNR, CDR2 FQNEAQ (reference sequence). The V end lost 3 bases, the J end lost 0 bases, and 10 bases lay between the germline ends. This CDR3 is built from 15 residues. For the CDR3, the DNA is TGTGCCAGCAGCTTCGGGAGATATAGCACAGATACGCAGTATTTT. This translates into CASSFGRYSTDTQYF.

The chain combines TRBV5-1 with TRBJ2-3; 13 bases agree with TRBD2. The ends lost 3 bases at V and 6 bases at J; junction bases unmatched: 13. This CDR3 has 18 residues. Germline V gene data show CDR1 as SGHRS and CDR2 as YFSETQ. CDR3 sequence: CASSSRTSGGIRGDTQYF. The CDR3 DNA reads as TGCGCCAGCAGCTCCCGGACTAGCGGGGGCATACGGGGGGATACGCAGTATTTT.

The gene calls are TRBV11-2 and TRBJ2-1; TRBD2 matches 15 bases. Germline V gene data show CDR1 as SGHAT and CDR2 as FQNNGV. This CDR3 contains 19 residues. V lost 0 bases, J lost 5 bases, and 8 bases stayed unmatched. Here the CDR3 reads CASSLDWTSGRVGDNEQFF. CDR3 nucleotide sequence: TGTGCCAGCAGCTTAGATTGGACTAGCGGGAGGGTCGGGGACAATGAGCAGTTCTTC. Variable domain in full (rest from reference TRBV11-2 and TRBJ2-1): EAGVAQSPRYKIIEKRQSVAFWCNPISGHATLYWYQQILGQGPKLLIQFQNNGVVDDSQLPKDRFSAERLKGVDSTLKIQPAKLEDSAVYLCASSLDWTSGRVGDNEQFFGPGTRLTVL.

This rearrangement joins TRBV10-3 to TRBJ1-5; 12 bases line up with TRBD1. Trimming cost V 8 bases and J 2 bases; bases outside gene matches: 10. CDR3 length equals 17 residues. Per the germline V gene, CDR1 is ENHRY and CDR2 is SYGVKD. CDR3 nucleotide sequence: TGTGCCATCGGAAAGGGGACAGGGGGCGCGGGCAATCAGCCCCAGCATTTT. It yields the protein CAIGKGTGGAGNQPQHF.

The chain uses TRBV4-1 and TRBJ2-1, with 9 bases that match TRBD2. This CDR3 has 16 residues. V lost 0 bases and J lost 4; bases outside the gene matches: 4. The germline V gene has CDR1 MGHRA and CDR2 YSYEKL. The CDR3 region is CASSQDVAGAYNEQFF. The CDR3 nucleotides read TGCGCCAGCAGCCAAGATGTAGCGGGAGCTTACAATGAGCAGTTCTTC.

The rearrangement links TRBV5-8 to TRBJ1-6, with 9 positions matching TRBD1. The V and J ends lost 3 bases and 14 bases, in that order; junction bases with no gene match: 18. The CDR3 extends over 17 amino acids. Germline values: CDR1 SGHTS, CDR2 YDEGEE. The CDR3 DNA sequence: TGTGCCAGCAGCTCTCCCTCCGGGACAGGGACTTGGACTTCCCTCCACTTT. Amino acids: CASSSPSGTGTWTSLHF.

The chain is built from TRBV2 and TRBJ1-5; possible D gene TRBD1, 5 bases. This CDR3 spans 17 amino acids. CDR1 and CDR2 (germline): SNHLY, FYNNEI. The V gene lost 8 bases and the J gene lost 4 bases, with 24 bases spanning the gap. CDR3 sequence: CASDGLYDSKPNQPQHF. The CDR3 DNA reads TGTGCCAGCGATGGTTTATACGACAGCAAACCGAATCAGCCCCAGCATTTT.

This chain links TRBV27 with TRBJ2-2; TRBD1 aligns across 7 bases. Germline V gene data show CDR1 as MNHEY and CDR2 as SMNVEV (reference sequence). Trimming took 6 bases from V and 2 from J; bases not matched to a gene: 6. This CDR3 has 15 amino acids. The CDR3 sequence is CASSRQGLNTGELFF. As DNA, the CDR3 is TGTGCCAGCAGCCGACAGGGCCTAAACACCGGGGAGCTGTTTTTT.